This T cell receptor (beta chain) comes out of a study of monozygotic twins with inflammatory bowel disease. As to this clonotype: The target antigen is unknown.

A 6-nucleotide sample barcode was carried by the UMIs, which template switching added. TCRdb reprocessed the 5' RACE reads and reports one entry per CDR3 protein, with no DNA. The sample totals some 400,000 distinct CDR3 sequences. This CDR3 spans 17 amino acids. CDR1 is DFQATT, CDR2 SNEGSKA, per germline (reference sequence). Broader study findings: IBD patients share fewer clonotypes with other people than healthy twins do, especially with disease activity. Healthy co-twins showed greater TCRbeta diversity (inverse Simpson) than IBD patients.

The sequence was collected from a human donor with ulcerative colitis or Crohn's disease, or a healthy co-twin of an affected twin (not recorded which). The chain employs TRBV20-1 and TRBJ2-1; TCRdb calls TRBD1, which cannot be checked without DNA. The sequenced sample was blood. This CDR3 reads CSARTPPGQGAYNEQFF.